One sample yielded the 23 T cell receptor beta chains listed below, sequenced in a study of T cell repertoires in cytomegalovirus infection. TCRdb reprocessed the reads via MiXCR and lists one record per CDR3 protein. The data hold about 500,000 distinct CDR3 sequences, with roughly a third observed a single time. Antigens for these TCRs are unknown. Material: cultured PBMCs, obtained from culture after CMV antigen stimulation. These TCRs come from a human donor in good health (CMV status not recorded). Some clones in this sample may be carry-over from other donors' samples.

This clonotype was detected a few times. The CDR3 spells CASSPEAGTADTQYF. DNA of the CDR3: TGTGCCAGCAGCCCCGAGGCGGGGACTGCAGATACGCAGTATTTT. The gene calls are TRBV7-9 and TRBJ2-3; D possibly corresponds to TRBD2 (6 bases). Looked up from germline, CDR1 is SEHNR and CDR2 is FQNEAQ (reference sequence). This CDR3 spans 15 amino acids. The V gene lost 5 bases and the J gene lost 4 bases, with 16 bases spanning the gap.

The chain recombines TRBV6-2 or TRBV6-3 with TRBJ2-1; 14 nucleotides agree with TRBD2. The CDR3 spans 16 residues. Trimming cost V 7 bases and J 5 bases; bases outside gene matches: 7. The germline V gene has CDR1 MNHEY and CDR2 SVGEGT. The CDR3 coding sequence is TGTGCCAGCATCCAAGAGGGACTAGCGGGAGACAATGAGCAGTTCTTC. Translation: CASIQEGLAGDNEQFF.

In this sample, this clonotype turned up a few times. V usage is TRBV29-1 and J usage is TRBJ2-5, with unresolved D. Per germline, CDR1 SQVTM and CDR2 ANQGSEA. V gave up 2 bases and J gave up 3 bases, with 10 bases separating them. This CDR3 region has 13 residues. This CDR3 is CSVERVQKETQYF. The DNA of the CDR3 is TGCAGCGTTGAAAGGGTTCAGAAAGAGACCCAGTACTTC.

V and J are TRBV19 and TRBJ1-1; 7 nucleotides align to TRBD1. This CDR3 is built from 14 residues. CDR1 and CDR2 (germline): LNHDA, SQIVND (reference sequence). J lost 0 bases, V lost 7 bases, and 5 bases had no gene match. CDR3 DNA: TGTGCCAGTATGGACAGGAACATGAACACTGAAGCTTTCTTT. Its protein is CASMDRNMNTEAFF.

This chain uses TRBV27 with TRBJ1-2; D is unclear. Trimming stripped 0 bases from V and 8 bases from J, with 10 bases between. The CDR3 extends over 13 amino acids. CDR1 and CDR2 from the germline V gene are MNHEY and SMNVEV (reference sequence). The CDR3 loop is CASSLSPSRGYTF. CDR3 nucleotide sequence: TGTGCCAGCAGTTTATCCCCTAGTCGAGGCTACACCTTC.

This clonotype was seen only a few times. V usage is TRBV7-9 and J usage is TRBJ1-2; 7 nucleotides line up with TRBD1. This CDR3 is built from 14 residues. V lost 3 bases to trimming and J lost 6 bases; unmatched junction nucleotides: 7. Germline values: CDR1 SEHNR, CDR2 FQNEAQ (reference sequence). The DNA of the CDR3 is TGTGCCAGCAGCTTCGTTACAGGGGATCATGGCTACACCTTC. This codes for CASSFVTGDHGYTF.

This clonotype was counted only a few times. The chain carries TRBV6-6 and TRBJ2-7, with TRBD2 matching over 11 bases. The J segment lost 4 bases and the V segment lost 0 bases, leaving 2 bases of the junction unmatched. The CDR3 is 15 residues long. The germline gives CDR1 MNHNY, CDR2 SVGAGI (reference sequence). The CDR3 coding sequence is TGTGCCAGCAGTTACTCGAGGACTAGCGGGTACGAGCAGTACTTC. Translated: CASSYSRTSGYEQYF.

This clonotype came up a few times. This rearrangement joins TRBV11-3 to TRBJ2-7; D is perhaps TRBD1 or TRBD2 (5 bases each). Looked up from germline, CDR1 is SGHNT and CDR2 is YENEEA. V lost 5 bases and J 5 bases, leaving 16 bases between the germline ends. The CDR3 sequence is 14 residues long. The CDR3 DNA reads TGTGCCAGCAGCCCCTATATTGGGGGTAACGAGCAGTACGTC. Translation gives CASSPYIGGNEQYV.

This chain joins TRBV9 and TRBJ2-3; D is undetermined. CDR1 and CDR2 from the germline V gene are SGDLS and YYNGEE. Trimming stripped 0 bases from V and 6 bases from J, with 5 bases between. The CDR3 is 12 amino acids. CDR3 protein: CASSVVDDTQYF. The CDR3 region has the DNA TGTGCCAGCAGCGTAGTAGATGATACGCAGTATTTT.

The chain employs TRBV7-6 and TRBJ1-4, with 10 bases fitting TRBD1. Germline CDR1 reads SGHVS; CDR2 reads FNYEAQ. V was pared by 4 bases and J by 8 bases, with 7 bases of the junction left unmatched. This CDR3 is built from 15 residues. CDR3 region: CASSSRGQGSEKLFF. CDR3 sequence (DNA): TGTGCCAGCAGCTCCCGGGGACAGGGGAGCGAAAAACTGTTTTTT.

This clonotype was counted a few times. The V call is TRBV10-3, the J call TRBJ1-3, with D hard to call. Germline CDR1 and CDR2: ENHRY and SYGVKD. V lost 7 bases and J lost 0, with 13 bases in between. The CDR3 runs 15 residues. The CDR3 loop is CAITLDNNSGNTIYF. For the CDR3, the DNA is TGTGCCATCACCCTTGACAATAACTCTGGAAACACCATATATTTT.

This chain links TRBV9 with TRBJ1-6; D is unresolved. Germline V gene lookup returns CDR1 SGDLS and CDR2 YYNGEE. Trimming cost V 4 bases and J 10 bases, with 15 bases left between them. There are 14 residues in the CDR3. The CDR3 nucleotides are TGTGCCAGCAGCCCCCGACCTAGGGCGTCACCCCTCCACTTT. Translating gives CASSPRPRASPLHF.

The chain couples TRBV5-1 to TRBJ2-2, with D possibly being TRBD2 (5 bases). The germline gives CDR1 SGHRS, CDR2 YFSETQ. The V end lost 0 bases, the J end lost 5 bases, and 20 bases lay between the germline ends. The CDR3 totals 18 residues. The CDR3 protein is CASSLAGSGRGGTGELFF. The CDR3, as DNA: TGCGCCAGCAGCTTGGCCGGAAGCGGCCGAGGCGGGACCGGGGAGCTGTTTTTT.

This clonotype was seen more than once but under ten times. The rearrangement links TRBV7-3 to TRBJ2-6; 8 bases align to TRBD1. The CDR3 extends over 18 amino acids. Germline lookup yields CDR1 SGHTA and CDR2 FQGTGA. Unmatched junction bases numbered 11, after V lost 5 bases and J lost 2 bases. CDR3 DNA: TGTGCCAGCAGCCCGCATCGACCGACAGGGGCTGGGGCCAACGTCCTGACTTTC. This encodes CASSPHRPTGAGANVLTF.

This clonotype was detected a few times. The V and J genes are TRBV18 and TRBJ2-3; perhaps TRBD2 as D (7 bases). V was shortened by 0 bases and J by 3 bases, with 16 bases between the two germline ends. The V gene's germline CDR1 is KGHSH and CDR2 LQKENI. The CDR3 runs 17 residues. CDR3 sequence (DNA): TGTGCCAGCTCACCACCCCGAACAGGGAGGGCGACAGATACGCAGTATTTT. Amino acid sequence: CASSPPRTGRATDTQYF.

This clonotype was seen ten or more times. V and J are TRBV7-2 and TRBJ1-5; TRBD1 matches at 7 bases. There are 14 residues in the CDR3. Germline lookup yields CDR1 SGHTA and CDR2 FQGNSA. With 8 bases clipped from V and 1 base from J, the junction kept 5 bases outside the gene matches. The CDR3 spells CASGMTGSNQPQHF. CDR3 in DNA: TGTGCCAGCGGGATGACAGGGAGCAATCAGCCCCAGCATTTT.

The genes are TRBV9 and TRBJ1-1; no clear D gene. This CDR3 is 16 amino acids long. Deletions cut 0 bases from V and 0 bases from J, with 12 bases between. Looked up from germline, CDR1 is SGDLS and CDR2 is YYNGEE. CDR3 residues: CASSVGHLTVNTEAFF. CDR3 bases: TGTGCCAGCAGCGTAGGACACCTTACAGTGAACACTGAAGCTTTCTTT.

This clonotype occurred many times. V and J are TRBV28 and TRBJ2-3; weak D call: TRBD2 (5 bases). Germline loops: CDR1 MDHEN, CDR2 SYDVKM. V lost 1 base, J lost 0 bases, and 23 bases lay in between. The length of the CDR3 is 20 residues. CDR3 DNA: TGTGCCAGCAGTTTATTGCTAGCTGGCCCGATTGGATATAGCACAGATACGCAGTATTTT. Protein sequence: CASSLLLAGPIGYSTDTQYF.

V and J are TRBV12-3 or TRBV12-4 and TRBJ1-3; D unclear. Trimming shortened V by 2 bases and J by 2 bases, and 10 bases separated the two germline ends. The CDR3 sequence is 15 residues long. The CDR3: CASSLPGFPGNTIYF. In DNA, the CDR3 is TGTGCCAGCAGTTTACCCGGGTTCCCTGGAAACACCATATATTTT.

This clonotype showed up many times. The chain couples TRBV28 to TRBJ1-2, with D unresolved. Germline values: CDR1 MDHEN, CDR2 SYDVKM. With 2 bases removed from V and 3 bases from J, the gap between germline ends came to 10 bases. The CDR3 is 14 amino acids. This chain's CDR3 is CASSLRGMDYGYTF. DNA for the CDR3: TGTGCCAGCAGTTTAAGAGGGATGGACTATGGCTACACCTTC.

This clonotype occurred a few times. The chain carries TRBV11-3 and TRBJ2-7; 7 nucleotides align to TRBD1. The CDR3 loop spans 13 amino acids. Germline V gene lookup returns CDR1 SGHNT and CDR2 YENEEA. The CDR3 bases are TGTGCCAGCAGCCTAGAGACAGGGCGCGAGCAGTACGTC. Residues: CASSLETGREQYV.

This clonotype was detected only a few times. The chain couples TRBV4-2 to TRBJ1-5, with D uncertain. The V and J ends lost 0 bases and 1 base respectively, with 7 bases between them. Germline loops: CDR1 LGHNA, CDR2 YNFKEQ. CDR3 length equals 15 residues. The CDR3 nucleotides are TGTGCCAGCAGCCAAGATGGACGGAGCAATCAGCCCCAGCATTTT. Translating it yields CASSQDGRSNQPQHF.

This chain connects TRBV6-8 to TRBJ2-1; TRBD2 matches 7 bases. The CDR3 consists of 14 residues. In germline, CDR1 is MNHGY, CDR2 SAAAGT. With V trimmed by 6 bases and J by 9 bases, 11 bases remained unmatched. CDR3 nucleotides: TGTGCCAGCAGAGGGGCGGGCGGGAGTAGTGAGCAGTTCTTC. Its protein product is CASRGAGGSSEQFF.